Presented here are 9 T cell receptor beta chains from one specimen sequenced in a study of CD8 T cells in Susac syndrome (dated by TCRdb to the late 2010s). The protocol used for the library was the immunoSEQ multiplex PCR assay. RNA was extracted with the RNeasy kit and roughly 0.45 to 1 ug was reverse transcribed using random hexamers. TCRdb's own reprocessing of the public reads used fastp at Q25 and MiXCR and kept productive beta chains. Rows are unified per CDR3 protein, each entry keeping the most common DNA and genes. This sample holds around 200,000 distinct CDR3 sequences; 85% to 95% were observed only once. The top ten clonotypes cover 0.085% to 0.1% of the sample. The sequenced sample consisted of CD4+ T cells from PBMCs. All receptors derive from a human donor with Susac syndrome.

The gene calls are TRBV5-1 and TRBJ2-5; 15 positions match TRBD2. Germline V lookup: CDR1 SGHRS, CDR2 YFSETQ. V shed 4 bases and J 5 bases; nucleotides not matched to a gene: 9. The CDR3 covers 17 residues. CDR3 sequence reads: CASSPGLAGGPEETQYF. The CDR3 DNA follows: TGCGCCAGCAGCCCTGGACTAGCGGGGGGGCCGGAGGAGACCCAGTACTTC.

This chain's CDR3 is CASSTPGGREQFF. The CDR3 nucleotides read TGTGCCAGCAGCACCCCAGGCGGGCGGGAGCAGTTCTTC. This chain links TRBV5-4 with TRBJ2-1; weak D call: TRBD2 (5 bases). This CDR3 comprises 13 residues. Germline CDR1 reads SGHNT; CDR2 reads YYREEE (reference sequence). V dropped 4 bases and J dropped 10 bases, with 15 bases sitting between them.

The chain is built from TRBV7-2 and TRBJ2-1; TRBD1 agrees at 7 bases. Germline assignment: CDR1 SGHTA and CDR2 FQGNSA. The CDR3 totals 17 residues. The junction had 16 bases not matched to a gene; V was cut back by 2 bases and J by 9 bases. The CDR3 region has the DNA TGTGCCAGCAGCTTAAGGGGGCGCCTAGCCAAATGGGGTGAGCAGTTCTTC. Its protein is CASSLRGRLAKWGEQFF.

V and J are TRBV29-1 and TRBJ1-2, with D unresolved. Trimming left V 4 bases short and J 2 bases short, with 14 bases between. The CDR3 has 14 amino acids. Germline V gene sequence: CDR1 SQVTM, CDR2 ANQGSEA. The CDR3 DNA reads TGCAGCGTTGCTCCCGGACGGAGGAACTATGGCTACACCTTC. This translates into CSVAPGRRNYGYTF.

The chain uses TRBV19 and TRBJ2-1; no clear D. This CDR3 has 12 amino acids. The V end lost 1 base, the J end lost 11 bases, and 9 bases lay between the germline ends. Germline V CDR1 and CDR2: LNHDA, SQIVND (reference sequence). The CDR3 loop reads CASSIAGYQQFF. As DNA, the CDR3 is TGTGCCAGTAGTATAGCTGGGTATCAGCAGTTCTTC.

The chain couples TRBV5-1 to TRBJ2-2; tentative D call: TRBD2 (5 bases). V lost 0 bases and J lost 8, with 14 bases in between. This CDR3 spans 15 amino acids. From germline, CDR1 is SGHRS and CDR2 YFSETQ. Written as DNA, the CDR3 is TGCGCCAGCAGCTTGGCCAGCGGCCGGGCTGGGGAGCTGTTTTTT. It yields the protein CASSLASGRAGELFF. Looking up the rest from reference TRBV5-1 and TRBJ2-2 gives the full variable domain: KAGVTQTPRYLIKTRGQQVTLSCSPISGHRSVSWYQQTPGQGLQFLFEYFSETQRNKGNFPGRFSGRQFSNSRSEMNVSTLELGDSALYLCASSLASGRAGELFFGEGSRLTVL.

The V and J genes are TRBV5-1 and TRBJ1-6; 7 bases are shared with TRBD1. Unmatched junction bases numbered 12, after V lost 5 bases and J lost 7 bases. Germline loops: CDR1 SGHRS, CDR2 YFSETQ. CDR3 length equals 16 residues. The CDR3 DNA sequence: TGCGCCAGCAGTCCCGGGGAGGGGGCGAAAAATTCACCCCTCCACTTT. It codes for CASSPGEGAKNSPLHF.

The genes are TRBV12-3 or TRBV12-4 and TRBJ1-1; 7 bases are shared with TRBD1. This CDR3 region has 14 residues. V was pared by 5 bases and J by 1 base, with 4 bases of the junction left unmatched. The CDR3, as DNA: TGTGCCAGCAGTCCACGGACAGGGAACACTGAAGCTTTCTTT. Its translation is CASSPRTGNTEAFF.

In DNA form, the CDR3 reads TGTGCCAGCAGTTTCCAGGGAAGCAATCAGCCCCAGCATTTT. It codes for CASSFQGSNQPQHF. The rearrangement uses TRBV6-1 and TRBJ1-5; D possibly corresponds to TRBD1 (5 bases). The CDR3 length is 14 residues. Germline CDR1 MNHNS, CDR2 SASEGT. V shed 5 bases and J shed 1 base, with 9 bases lying between them.